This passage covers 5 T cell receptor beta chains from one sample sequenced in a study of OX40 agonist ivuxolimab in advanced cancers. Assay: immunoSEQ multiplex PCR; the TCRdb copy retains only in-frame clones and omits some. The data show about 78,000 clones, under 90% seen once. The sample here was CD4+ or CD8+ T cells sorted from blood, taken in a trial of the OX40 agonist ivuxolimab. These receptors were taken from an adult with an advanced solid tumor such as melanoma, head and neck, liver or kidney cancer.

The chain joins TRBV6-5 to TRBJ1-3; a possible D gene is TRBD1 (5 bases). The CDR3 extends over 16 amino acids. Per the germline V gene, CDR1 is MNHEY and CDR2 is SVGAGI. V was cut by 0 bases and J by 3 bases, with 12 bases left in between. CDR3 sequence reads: CASSYSGAEFGNTIYF. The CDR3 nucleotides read TGTGCCAGCAGTTACTCTGGGGCAGAGTTTGGAAACACCATATATTTT.

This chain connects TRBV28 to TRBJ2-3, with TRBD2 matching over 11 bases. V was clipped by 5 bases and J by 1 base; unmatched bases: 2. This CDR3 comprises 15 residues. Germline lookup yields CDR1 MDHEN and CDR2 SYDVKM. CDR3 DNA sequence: TGTGCCAGCAGTCCGACTAGCGGGGGCACAGATACGCAGTATTTT. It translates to CASSPTSGGTDTQYF.

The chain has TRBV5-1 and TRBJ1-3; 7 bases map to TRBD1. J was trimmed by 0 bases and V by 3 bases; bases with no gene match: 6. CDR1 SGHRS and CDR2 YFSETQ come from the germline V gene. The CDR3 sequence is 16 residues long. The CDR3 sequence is CASSSTGANSGNTIYF. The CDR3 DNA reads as TGCGCCAGCAGCTCTACAGGGGCCAACTCTGGAAACACCATATATTTT.

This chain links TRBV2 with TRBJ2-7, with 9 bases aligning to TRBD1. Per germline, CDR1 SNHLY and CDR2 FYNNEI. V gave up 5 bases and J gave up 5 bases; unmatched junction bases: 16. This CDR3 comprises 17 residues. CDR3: CASSLDRGTYRAHEQYV. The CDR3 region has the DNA TGTGCCAGCAGTCTGGACAGGGGAACATATCGGGCCCACGAGCAGTACGTC.

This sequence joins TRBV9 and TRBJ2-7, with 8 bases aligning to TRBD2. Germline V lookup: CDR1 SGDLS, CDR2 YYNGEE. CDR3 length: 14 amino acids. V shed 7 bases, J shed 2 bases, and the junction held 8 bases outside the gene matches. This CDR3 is CASASGSTTYEQYF. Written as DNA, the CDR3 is TGTGCCAGCGCAAGCGGGAGTACTACCTACGAGCAGTACTTC.